Only a few counts were recorded for the clone carrying this TCR beta chain. Its antigen is as yet unknown. These data originate in a study of T cell responses to AZD1222 COVID-19 vaccine. Overall study results and limits: Epitopes outside B.1.351 and B.1.1.7 mutated regions reportedly drew nearly half of spike TCRs.

The table came from immunoSEQ multiplex PCR; TCRdb's copy has only in-frame clones and leaves some out. The sample lists 30,000 to 35,000 clones, 75% to 80% occurring once. Germline lookup yields CDR1 SGHAT and CDR2 FQDESV (reference sequence). The CDR3 sequence is 12 residues long. The V end was cut by 4 bases, the J end by 2 bases, with 4 bases between. The chain employs TRBV11-1 and TRBJ2-3; D call uncertain. Specimen: peripheral blood, collected 28 days after the second AZD1222 dose. This clonotype was sampled from an adult who received the AZD1222 COVID-19 vaccine. This CDR3 is CASSSFTDTQYF. In DNA, the CDR3 is TGTGCCAGCAGCTCCTTCACAGATACGCAGTATTTT.